This T cell receptor (beta chain) was captured by sequencing in a study of cytomegalovirus exposure and HLA in healthy donors. Whole-study context: Researchers found that approximately 77% of 398 genotyped donors fell within the Caucasian-associated ancestry cluster. Study-wide points: Reportedly, a later analysis found an Asian-associated ancestry cluster had fewer N-insertions than the approximately 670-donor mean. Researchers reported from a later analysis that most CMV-associated TCR beta chains appeared HLA-restricted.

Germline CDR1 KGHSH, CDR2 LQKENI. The trim removed 2 bases at V and 3 bases at J, leaving 1 base unmatched. This CDR3 is built from 14 residues. On this clone itself: Its matching antigen is unknown.

The PCR ran on 60 Vbeta and 13 Jbeta primers. Clones were read by immunoSEQ multiplex PCR, and TCRdb kept only the in-frame ones, dropping some. Altogether 140,000 to 150,000 clones are present, roughly 10% being singletons, with the ten largest covering less than 2%. The rearrangement links TRBV18 to TRBJ2-5, with 9 positions matching TRBD1. The receptor was derived from a man between 45 and 60 years old in good health and CMV-seronegative. Sequenced material: PBMCs. The CDR3 loop is CASSPGQGKETQYF. The CDR3, as DNA: TGTGCCAGCTCACCAGGACAGGGGAAAGAGACCCAGTACTTC.